These T cell receptor beta chains were read from a single sample in a study of OX40 agonist ivuxolimab in advanced cancers. Sequencing was performed with immunoSEQ multiplex PCR; in TCRdb, only in-frame clones are kept and a portion is missing. The sample yields more than 45,000 clones, approximately 94% seen once. The sequenced sample was CD4+ or CD8+ T cells sorted from blood, obtained in a trial of the OX40 agonist ivuxolimab. Receptors originate from an adult with an advanced solid tumor such as melanoma, head and neck, liver or kidney cancer. Each CDR3 is given with its conserved first and last residue. Each record gives: clone size, J gene, V gene, D gene, CDR3 DNA, CDR3 protein. A D gene is named only where the DNA matches it firmly. Expanded clones get a size class; other rows say once, few or many, or leave the size out.

size: .
J: TRBJ2-5
V: TRBV9
D: TRBD1
DNA: TGTGCCAGCAGCGTAGGGCCGGGACAGCAAGAGACCCAGTACTTC
CDR3: CASSVGPGQQETQYF

size: .
J: TRBJ2-7
V: TRBV30
D: TRBD1
DNA: TGTGCCTGGAGTGGAGGGGGCAGTTACGAGCAGTACTTC
CDR3: CAWSGGGSYEQYF

size: .
J: TRBJ1-5
V: TRBV19
D: .
DNA: TGTGCCAGTAGTCCCGGCGGGGGGCAGCCCCAGCATTTT
CDR3: CASSPGGGQPQHF

size: .
J: TRBJ2-2
V: TRBV21-1
D: .
DNA: TGTGCCAGCAGCTGTACGGGACTAGTAACCGGGGAGCTGTTTTTT
CDR3: CASSCTGLVTGELFF

size: .
J: TRBJ2-5
V: TRBV27
D: TRBD1
DNA: TGTGCCAGCAGGGGGGCCGGGACAGGGGCTCAAGAGACCCAGTACTTC
CDR3: CASRGAGTGAQETQYF

size: .
J: TRBJ2-3
V: TRBV19
D: TRBD2
DNA: TGTGCCAGTAGTGGACCGGGGACTAGCGTTTACACAGATACGCAGTATTTT
CDR3: CASSGPGTSVYTDTQYF

size: once
J: TRBJ1-6
V: TRBV27
D: .
DNA: TGTGCCAGCAGTTTGCACGTGGCTCAGGGCAAAAATTCACCCCTCCACTTT
CDR3: CASSLHVAQGKNSPLHF

size: .
J: TRBJ2-7
V: TRBV7-9
D: TRBD1
DNA: TGTGCCAGCGGCTACAGGGGGCTCCACGAGCAGTACTTC
CDR3: CASGYRGLHEQYF

size: .
J: TRBJ2-3
V: TRBV1
D: .
DNA: TGCACCAGCAGCCCCCCTAGCGGGAGGTCGGGCCATACGCAGTATTTT
CDR3: CTSSPPSGRSGHTQYF

size: once
J: TRBJ1-2
V: TRBV4-1
D: TRBD1
DNA: TGCGCCAGCAGCCAAGGGACAGGGGGTGGGAATTATGGCTACACCTTC
CDR3: CASSQGTGGGNYGYTF

size: .
J: TRBJ2-2
V: TRBV19
D: .
DNA: TGTGCCAGTAGTATAGGCGCGACCGGGGAGCTGTTTTTT
CDR3: CASSIGATGELFF

size: .
J: TRBJ1-1
V: TRBV6-5
D: .
DNA: TGTGCCAGCAGCCTCGGACAGTCCTTTGAAGCTTTCTTT
CDR3: CASSLGQSFEAFF

size: .
J: TRBJ2-7
V: TRBV10-3
D: TRBD2
DNA: TGTGCCATCAGTGAAATGGGCGGGAGCTACGAGCAGTACTTC
CDR3: CAISEMGGSYEQYF

size: .
J: TRBJ2-7
V: TRBV6-1
D: .
DNA: TGTGCCAGCAGTGAAACACCGACCGTGGCCTACGAGCAGTACTTC
CDR3: CASSETPTVAYEQYF

size: .
J: TRBJ2-4
V: TRBV19
D: TRBD1
DNA: TGTGCCAGTAGTTGGGGACAGGGACTTGGCATTCAGTACTTC
CDR3: CASSWGQGLGIQYF

size: .
J: TRBJ2-1
V: TRBV30
D: .
DNA: TGTGCCTGCGTCTGCCCCAGCGGAGACTACAATGAGCAGTTCTTC
CDR3: CACVCPSGDYNEQFF

size: .
J: TRBJ1-4
V: TRBV28
D: .
DNA: TGTGCCAGCAGCCGCCCTGTTGAAAAACTGTTTTTT
CDR3: CASSRPVEKLFF

size: .
J: TRBJ2-7
V: TRBV7-9
D: TRBD2
DNA: TGTGCCAGCAGATCTGAGACTAGCGGGAGTTCCTACGAGCAGTACTTC
CDR3: CASRSETSGSSYEQYF

size: .
J: TRBJ1-1
V: TRBV25-1
D: .
DNA: TGTGCCAGCAGTGCAAGAGTGAACACTGAAGCTTTCTTT
CDR3: CASSARVNTEAFF

size: .
J: TRBJ2-7
V: TRBV29-1
D: TRBD2
DNA: TGCAGCGTTGCGGCAGCGGGATTATCCTACGAGCAGTACTTC
CDR3: CSVAAAGLSYEQYF

size: .
J: TRBJ2-1
V: TRBV2
D: .
DNA: TGTGCCAGCAGTGAAGTCGGGAGCGCCCGGGAGCAGTTCTTC
CDR3: CASSEVGSAREQFF

size: .
J: TRBJ1-1
V: TRBV7-9
D: .
DNA: TGTGCCAGCAGCTTAGGAGTCACTGAAGCTTTCTTT
CDR3: CASSLGVTEAFF

size: .
J: TRBJ2-5
V: TRBV18
D: .
DNA: TGTGCCAGCTCACCAAGGACAAAAGAGACCCAGTACTTC
CDR3: CASSPRTKETQYF

size: .
J: TRBJ1-5
V: TRBV19
D: .
DNA: TGTGCCAGTAGTGCGACAGTTTATAGCAATCAGCCCCAGCATTTT
CDR3: CASSATVYSNQPQHF

size: .
J: TRBJ2-3
V: TRBV9
D: .
DNA: TGTGCCAGCAGCGTAGTAGGGGGGTACACAGATACGCAGTATTTT
CDR3: CASSVVGGYTDTQYF

size: medium-sized
J: TRBJ2-3
V: TRBV4-1
D: .
DNA: TGCGCCAGCAGCCAAGATCTCTTACAGGAGTATTTT
CDR3: CASSQDLLQEYF

size: .
J: TRBJ2-7
V: TRBV6-1
D: .
DNA: TGTGCCAGCAGTGAGGACTTGGTATCCTACGAGCAGTACTTC
CDR3: CASSEDLVSYEQYF

size: .
J: TRBJ2-7
V: TRBV9
D: .
DNA: TGTGCCAGCAGCCCCACCAGGTGGTCCTACGAGCAGTACTTC
CDR3: CASSPTRWSYEQYF

size: .
J: TRBJ2-3
V: TRBV27
D: TRBD1
DNA: TGTGCCAGCACCCCGGGACAGTGGGAAGATACGCAGTATTTT
CDR3: CASTPGQWEDTQYF

size: .
J: TRBJ1-3
V: TRBV4-1
D: .
DNA: TGCGCCAGCAGCCAGGAGGGAAACACCATATATTTT
CDR3: CASSQEGNTIYF

size: once
J: TRBJ2-7
V: TRBV5-1
D: .
DNA: TGCGCCAGCAGCTTAGATTGGAGCTACGAGCAGTACTTC
CDR3: CASSLDWSYEQYF

size: .
J: TRBJ2-7
V: TRBV7-9
D: .
DNA: TGTGCCAGCAGCCCAGGGGGGGAGCAGATCTACGAGCAGTACTTC
CDR3: CASSPGGEQIYEQYF

size: .
J: TRBJ2-5
V: TRBV7-9
D: .
DNA: TGTGCCAGCAGCTTATGGGAGACCCAGTACTTC
CDR3: CASSLWETQYF

size: .
J: TRBJ2-7
V: TRBV19
D: .
DNA: TGTGCCAGTAGCCGGACCGGGCTAAGCTACGAGCAGTACTTC
CDR3: CASSRTGLSYEQYF

size: .
J: TRBJ1-2
V: TRBV19
D: .
DNA: TGTGCCAGTAGTACTTCAGGGTTAAACTATGGCTACACCTTC
CDR3: CASSTSGLNYGYTF

size: once
J: TRBJ2-1
V: TRBV11-2
D: TRBD2
DNA: TGTGCCAGCAGCTTAGGGACTAGCAGATACAATGAGCAGTTCTTC
CDR3: CASSLGTSRYNEQFF

size: .
J: TRBJ2-7
V: TRBV5-6
D: .
DNA: TGTGCCAGCAGCTTGAACAGGCGGTCCTACGAGCAGTACTTC
CDR3: CASSLNRRSYEQYF

size: .
J: TRBJ2-7
V: TRBV5-4
D: .
DNA: TGTGCCAGCAGCTTGGTGGCATCTAGCTCCTACGAGCAGTACTTC
CDR3: CASSLVASSSYEQYF

size: .
J: TRBJ2-3
V: TRBV29-1
D: TRBD2
DNA: TGCAGCGTTGAAGGGCTAGCGGGAGCGACAGATACGCAGTATTTT
CDR3: CSVEGLAGATDTQYF

size: .
J: TRBJ2-7
V: TRBV4-1
D: .
DNA: TGCGCCAGCAGCCAAACTTTTGGCTACGAGCAGTACTTC
CDR3: CASSQTFGYEQYF

size: .
J: TRBJ1-1
V: TRBV30
D: TRBD1
DNA: TGTGCCTGGAGTGCGTTGGGACAGCTCATTAACACTGAAGCTTTCTTT
CDR3: CAWSALGQLINTEAFF

size: .
J: TRBJ2-5
V: TRBV30
D: .
DNA: TGTGCCTGGAGGGACCCGAGAGAGACCCAGTACTTC
CDR3: CAWRDPRETQYF

size: few
J: TRBJ2-1
V: TRBV11-2
D: .
DNA: TGTGCCAGCAGCTTCCGGGATGAGCAGTTCTTC
CDR3: CASSFRDEQFF